A single TCR beta chain is shown here with its context. Its cognate antigen has yet to be identified. From cysteine to phenylalanine, the CDR3 is 17 amino acids long. The coding DNA is unavailable. This specimen belongs to a study of T cells expressing NK-cell markers (dated by TCRdb to 2019 to 2021). Background for the entire study: Three sorted T-cell subsets (CD3+CD56+NKG2C+, CD3+CD56+NKG2C- and CD3+CD56-NKG2C+) from fewer than 10 donors had their TCR beta-chain repertoires profiled. Of the eight sequenced donors, seven were found to be HCMV-seropositive and one was found to be HCMV-seronegative. Randomly selected healthy volunteers, three men and five women, were used as the eight sequenced donors. Sequencing of the libraries produced 2 x 150 bp reads on Illumina HiSeq 2000/2500, MiSeq or NextSeq. On the study overall, not on this receptor specifically: For more than 5 donors, the dominant CD3+CD56+NKG2C+ clonotypes were among the top 10 CD8+ clonotypes and accounted for roughly 1.0-7.5% of CD8+ T cells. Whether the expanded NKG2C-expressing T cell clones were specific for HCMV antigens remained unclear. Those dominant clonotypes were again the most abundant among CD3+CD56-NKG2C+ cells in four donors, at about 28.3-65%.

TCRdb shows the sequencer as Illumina HiSeq 2000. TCR beta cDNA libraries were made by 5'RACE template switching that added a universal primer site and unique molecular identifiers. cDNA synthesis was primed from the TCR beta constant segment and was followed by two successive PCR amplification steps. The paper's processing steps were these. MIGEC was used to demultiplex reads and group the reads by UMI, and MiTCR was used to assemble and quantify clonotypes. To exclude erroneous sequences, any TCR cDNA sequence not supported by at least two reads was discarded. The tcR package was used for downstream repertoire analysis, with clonotypes matched between fractions based on CDR3 nucleotide sequence plus V segment. VDJmatch was used to annotate antigen specificity against VDJdb, with one amino acid substitution in CDR3 permitted. After the reads were reprocessed by TCRdb, one entry was made per CDR3 protein sequence, with no DNA. The authors' filters were not applied to this entry. The table held for this sample gives hundreds of thousands of distinct CDR3 sequences. The ten largest clonotypes hold approximately 6.8% of the sample.

HCMV-specific IgG was detected in serum with a commercial ELISA kit to determine HCMV serostatus. Ficoll density gradient centrifugation was used to isolate peripheral blood mononuclear cells from blood. The clonotype was recovered from a woman aged 18-69 years in good health. Recombination joined TRBV12-3 or TRBV12-4 with TRBJ1-5; TCRdb's assignment of TRBD1 cannot be checked, as there is no DNA. Sequenced input: blood T cells: a sorted CD56 or NKG2C T cell subset, CD4+ or CD8+ T cells, or bulk PBMC T cells (not recorded which). The CDR3 region has the sequence CASSLGTGAEGNQPQHF.